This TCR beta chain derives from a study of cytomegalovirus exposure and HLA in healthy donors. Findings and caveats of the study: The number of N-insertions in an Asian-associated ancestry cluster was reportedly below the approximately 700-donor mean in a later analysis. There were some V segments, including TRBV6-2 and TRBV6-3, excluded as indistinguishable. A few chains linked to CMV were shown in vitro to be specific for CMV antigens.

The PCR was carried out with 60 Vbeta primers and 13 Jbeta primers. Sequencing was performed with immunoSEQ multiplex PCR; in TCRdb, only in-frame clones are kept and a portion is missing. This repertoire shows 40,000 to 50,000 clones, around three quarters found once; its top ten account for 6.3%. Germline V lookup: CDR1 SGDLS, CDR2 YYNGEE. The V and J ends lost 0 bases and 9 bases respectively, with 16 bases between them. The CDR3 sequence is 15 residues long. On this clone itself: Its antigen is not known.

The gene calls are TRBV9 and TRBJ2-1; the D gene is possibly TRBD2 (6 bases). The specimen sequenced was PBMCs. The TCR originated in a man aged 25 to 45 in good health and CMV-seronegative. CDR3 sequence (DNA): TGTGCCAGCAGCGTAGGACCGGGAGAGGGCAGTGAGCAGTTCTTC. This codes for CASSVGPGEGSEQFF.